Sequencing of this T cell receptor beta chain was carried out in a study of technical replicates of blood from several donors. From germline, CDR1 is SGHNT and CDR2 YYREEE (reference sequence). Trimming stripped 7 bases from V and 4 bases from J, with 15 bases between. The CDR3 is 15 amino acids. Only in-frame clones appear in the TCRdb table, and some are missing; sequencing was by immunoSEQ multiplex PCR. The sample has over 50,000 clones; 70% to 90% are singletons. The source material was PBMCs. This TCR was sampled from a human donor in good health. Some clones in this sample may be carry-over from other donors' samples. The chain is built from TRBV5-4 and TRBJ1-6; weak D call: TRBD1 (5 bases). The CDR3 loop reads CASSTAGTYNSPLHF. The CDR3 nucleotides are TGTGCCAGCTCGACTGCCGGGACTTATAATTCACCCCTCCACTTT.